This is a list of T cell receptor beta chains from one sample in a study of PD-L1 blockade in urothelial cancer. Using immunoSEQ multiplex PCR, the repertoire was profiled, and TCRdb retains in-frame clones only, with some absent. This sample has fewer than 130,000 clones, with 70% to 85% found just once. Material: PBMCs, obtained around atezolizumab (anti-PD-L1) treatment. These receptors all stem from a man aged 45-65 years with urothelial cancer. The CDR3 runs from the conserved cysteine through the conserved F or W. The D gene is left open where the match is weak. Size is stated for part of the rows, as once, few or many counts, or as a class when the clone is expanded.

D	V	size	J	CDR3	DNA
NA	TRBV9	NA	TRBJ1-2	CASSPGGGFGYTF	TGTGCCAGCAGCCCCGGGGGAGGGTTTGGCTACACCTTT
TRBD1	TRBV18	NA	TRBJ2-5	CASLPGTVPQETQYF	TGTGCCAGCTTGCCAGGGACAGTACCTCAAGAGACCCAGTACTTC
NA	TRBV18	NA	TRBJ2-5	CASSQYQETQYF	TGTGCCAGCTCCCAGTACCAAGAGACCCAGTACTTC
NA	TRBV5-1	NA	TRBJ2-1	CASRIGSHEQFF	TGCGCCAGCAGGATCGGGAGTCATGAGCAGTTCTTC
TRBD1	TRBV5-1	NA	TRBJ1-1	CASSLAGGRLDTEAFF	TGCGCCAGCAGCTTGGCAGGGGGAAGACTAGACACTGAAGCTTTCTTT
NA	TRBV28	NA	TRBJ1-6	CASHRVSPSPLHF	TGTGCCAGCCACAGGGTTTCTCCTTCACCCCTCCACTTT
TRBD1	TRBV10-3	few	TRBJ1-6	CAVQTGDSPLHF	TGTGCCGTCCAGACAGGGGATTCACCCCTCCACTTT
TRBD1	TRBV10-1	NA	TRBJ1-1	CASSEEPTGGLSEAFF	TGCGCCAGCAGTGAAGAACCGACAGGGGGTTTATCTGAAGCTTTCTTT
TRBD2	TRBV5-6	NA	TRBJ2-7	CASSKGLAIEQYF	TGTGCCAGCAGCAAGGGACTAGCGATCGAGCAGTACTTC
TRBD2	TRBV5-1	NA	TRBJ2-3	CASSSFPGLGGTDTQYF	TGCGCCAGCAGCTCCTTCCCGGGACTAGGGGGCACAGATACGCAGTATTTT
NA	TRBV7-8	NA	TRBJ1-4	CASSGDGNNEKLFF	TGTGCCAGCAGTGGCGACGGGAATAATGAAAAACTGTTTTTT
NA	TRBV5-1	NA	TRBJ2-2	CASSTAGYGGELFF	TGCGCCAGCAGCACAGCAGGGTACGGCGGGGAGCTGTTTTTT
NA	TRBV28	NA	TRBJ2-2	CASRLPNTGELFF	TGTGCCAGCAGGCTACCGAACACCGGGGAGCTGTTTTTT
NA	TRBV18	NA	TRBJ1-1	CASSPLTAGSMNTEAFF	TGTGCCAGCTCACCACTGACCGCAGGGTCAATGAACACTGAAGCTTTCTTT
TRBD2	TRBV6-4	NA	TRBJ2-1	CASSEGGRIGQFF	TGTGCCAGCAGTGAAGGCGGGAGGATCGGGCAGTTCTTC
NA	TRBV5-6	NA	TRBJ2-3	CASSLRGITDTQYF	TGTGCCAGCAGCTTGCGGGGGATTACAGATACGCAGTATTTT
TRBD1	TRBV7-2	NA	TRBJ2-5	CASSQGQGGQETQYF	TGTGCCAGCAGTCAGGGACAGGGAGGACAAGAGACCCAGTACTTC
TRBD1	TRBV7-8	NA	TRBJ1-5	CASSQRTGGRNQPQHF	TGTGCCAGCAGCCAACGAACAGGGGGACGCAATCAGCCCCAGCATTTT
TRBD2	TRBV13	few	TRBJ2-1	CASSWALGGSSYNEQFF	TGTGCCAGCAGCTGGGCCTTGGGCGGGAGCTCCTACAATGAGCAGTTCTTC
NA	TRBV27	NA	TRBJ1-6	CATGSGSYNSPLHF	TGTGCCACCGGGTCGGGCTCCTATAATTCACCCCTCCACTTT
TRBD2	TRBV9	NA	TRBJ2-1	CASSGGSGRLDEQFF	TGTGCCAGCAGCGGTGGTAGCGGGAGGTTGGATGAGCAGTTCTTC
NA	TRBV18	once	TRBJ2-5	CASSPPGRRETQYF	TGTGCCAGCTCACCACCGGGAAGGAGGGAGACCCAGTACTTC
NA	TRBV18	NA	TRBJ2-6	CASSPQPGRLVLSANVLTF	TGTGCCAGCTCACCCCAACCAGGGCGGCTCGTCCTCTCGGCCAACGTCCTGACTTTC
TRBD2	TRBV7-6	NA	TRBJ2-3	CASSRGTSADTQYF	TGTGCCAGCAGCCGCGGGACTAGTGCGGATACGCAGTATTTT
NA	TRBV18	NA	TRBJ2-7	CASSPRQGDEQYF	TGTGCCAGCTCACCAAGGCAGGGTGACGAGCAGTACTTC
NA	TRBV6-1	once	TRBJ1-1	CASSEFSKAFF	TGTGCCAGCAGTGAATTCTCTAAAGCTTTCTTT